This TCR beta chain stems from a study of CD8 T cells in Susac syndrome. Random hexamers were used to reverse transcribe an amount of about 0.45 to 1 ug RNA. MiXCR, run by TCRdb on the immunoSEQ multiplex PCR reads, gives a single entry per CDR3 protein. Found here are 170,000 or so distinct CDR3 sequences, approximately 94% of them singletons; the top ten hold about 0.12%. This TCR derives from a human donor with Susac syndrome. The sequenced sample consisted of CD4+ T cells from PBMCs.

For the CDR3, the DNA is TGTGCCAGCAGCCAACAAGCGGGGGGCCTGAAGTTCTTC. Translation: CASSQQAGGLKFF. The chain combines TRBV11-3 with TRBJ2-1; 9 bases fit TRBD2. The CDR3 consists of 13 residues. Trimming cost V 5 bases and J 14 bases; bases outside gene matches: 10. Germline assignment: CDR1 SGHNT and CDR2 YENEEA.